Below, 14 T cell receptor beta chains from the same sample are listed, as sequenced in a study of T cell responses to AZD1222 COVID-19 vaccine. The protocol was immunoSEQ multiplex PCR, while the TCRdb copy is restricted to in-frame clones and leaves out a portion. The sample carries 110,000 or so clones, about 91% recorded once. This material consisted of peripheral blood, taken 28 days after the second AZD1222 dose. The receptor source for this set is an adult who received the AZD1222 COVID-19 vaccine.

The CDR3 spells CAISDGGSQETQYF. Written as DNA, the CDR3 is TGTGCCATCAGTGACGGGGGGTCGCAAGAGACCCAGTACTTC. The gene calls are TRBV10-3 and TRBJ2-5; TRBD2 matches at 7 bases. With 3 bases clipped from V and 2 bases from J, the junction kept 3 bases outside the gene matches. Germline CDR1 and CDR2: ENHRY and SYGVKD. CDR3 length: 14 amino acids.

The chain recombines TRBV7-2 with TRBJ2-3, with unresolved D. Trimming removed 2 bases at V and 2 bases at J, with 14 bases between. The CDR3 has 16 residues. The germline V gene has CDR1 SGHTA and CDR2 FQGNSA. The CDR3, as DNA: TGTGCCAGCAGCTTACAAGGGCCGCTTGACACAGATACGCAGTATTTT. It yields the protein CASSLQGPLDTDTQYF.

The chain recombines TRBV19 with TRBJ2-1, with unresolved D. Trimming removed 3 bases from V and 4 bases from J, with 7 bases in between. This CDR3 is 13 amino acids long. Germline CDR1 is LNHDA and CDR2 is SQIVND (reference sequence). The CDR3 DNA is TGTGCCAGTAGTATCGGTCAGTACAATGAGCAGTTCTTC. Its protein product is CASSIGQYNEQFF.

This clone was counted between two and nine times. The chain couples TRBV20-1 to TRBJ1-5; D gene unclear. The V gene lost 3 bases and the J gene lost 6 bases, with 12 bases spanning the gap. Germline-derived CDR1 and CDR2 are DFQATT and SNEGSKA (reference sequence). This CDR3 has 13 amino acids. The CDR3 protein is CSASPSEFQPQHF. CDR3 nucleotides: TGCAGTGCTAGTCCGTCCGAGTTTCAGCCCCAGCATTTT.

This clone showed up just a few times. This chain uses TRBV7-8 with TRBJ2-7; D is undetermined. The CDR3 loop spans 15 amino acids. V was cut by 5 bases and J by 3 bases, with 17 bases left in between. Germline loops: CDR1 SGHVS, CDR2 FQNEAQ. For the CDR3, the DNA is TGTGCCAGCAGCGTCGCGTTTGGACCCCTCTACGAGCAGTACTTC. Its protein is CASSVAFGPLYEQYF.

The chain combines TRBV3-1 (or the pseudogene TRBV3-2) with TRBJ2-2, with 8 bases lining up with TRBD1. The CDR3 runs to 16 residues. The V gene's germline CDR1 is LGHDT and CDR2 YNNKEL (reference sequence). V was pared by 3 bases and J by 6 bases, with 9 bases of the junction left unmatched. CDR3 amino acids: CASSHFGQGGSGELFF. CDR3 bases: TGTGCCAGCAGCCATTTCGGACAGGGAGGTTCCGGGGAGCTGTTTTTT.

The chain has TRBV18 and TRBJ1-3, with D maybe TRBD1 (6 bases). V lost 8 bases, J lost 4 bases, and 12 bases lay in between. Germline assignment: CDR1 KGHSH and CDR2 LQKENI. This CDR3 region has 13 residues. The CDR3 region is CASTGTNGNTIYF. As DNA, the CDR3 is TGTGCCAGCACAGGGACAAACGGAAACACCATATATTTT.

V gene TRBV3-1 (or the pseudogene TRBV3-2) combines with J gene TRBJ2-3, with 12 positions matching TRBD2. Looked up from germline, CDR1 is LGHDT and CDR2 is YNNKEL (reference sequence). The length of the CDR3 is 20 residues. J gave up 1 base and V 3 bases, and 14 bases lay outside the gene matches. In DNA form, the CDR3 reads TGTGCCAGCAGCCACAGAAATCCTAGCGGGGGGGAGGAGGGCACAGATACGCAGTATTTT. As protein: CASSHRNPSGGEEGTDTQYF.

The chain has TRBV4-2 and TRBJ1-4, with D possibly TRBD1 on 6 matching bases. Trimming cost V 1 base and J 7 bases, with 16 bases left between them. The CDR3 has 16 residues. Per germline, CDR1 LGHNA and CDR2 YNFKEQ. CDR3 protein: CASSQVPGAGGEKLFF. CDR3 coding DNA: TGTGCCAGCAGCCAAGTTCCGGGGGCTGGAGGTGAAAAACTGTTTTTT.

This CDR3 reads CASSRWNTGELFF. CDR3 bases: TGTGCCAGCAGCAGGTGGAACACCGGGGAGCTGTTTTTT. This chain joins TRBV2 and TRBJ2-2; no firm D call. V lost 6 bases and J 1 base, leaving 6 bases between the germline ends. Germline lookup yields CDR1 SNHLY and CDR2 FYNNEI. The CDR3 spans 13 residues. Filled out from reference TRBV2 and TRBJ2-2, the complete variable domain reads EPEVTQTPSHQVTQMGQEVILRCVPISNHLYFYWYRQILGQKVEFLVSFYNNEISEKSEIFDDQFSVERPDGSNFTLKIRSTKLEDSAMYFCASSRWNTGELFFGEGSRLTVL.

The rearrangement links TRBV2 to TRBJ2-5; D is undetermined. In germline, CDR1 is SNHLY, CDR2 FYNNEI. The CDR3 loop spans 13 amino acids. The V gene lost 5 bases and the J gene lost 1 base, with 8 bases spanning the gap. The CDR3 here is CASSMGPQETQYF. For the CDR3, the DNA is TGTGCCAGCAGTATGGGCCCCCAAGAGACCCAGTACTTC.

The rearrangement uses TRBV9 and TRBJ2-1, with D tentatively TRBD1 (6 bases). The CDR3 runs 15 residues. V was clipped by 3 bases and J by 0 bases, with 10 bases between them. Germline CDR1 SGDLS, CDR2 YYNGEE. Here the CDR3 DNA reads TGTGCCAGCAGCGGGACAGCGAGCTCCTACAATGAGCAGTTCTTC. Its protein is CASSGTASSYNEQFF.

This chain links TRBV9 with TRBJ1-3; D is possibly TRBD1 (5 bases). This CDR3 comprises 17 residues. The V end lost 0 bases, the J end lost 0 bases, and 13 bases lay between the germline ends. Germline-derived CDR1 and CDR2 are SGDLS and YYNGEE. CDR3 sequence: CASSVAPTDDSGNTIYF. CDR3 in DNA: TGTGCCAGCAGCGTAGCTCCGACAGATGACTCTGGAAACACCATATATTTT.

This chain links TRBV5-6 with TRBJ2-5, with D perhaps matching TRBD1 (5 bases). Looked up from germline, CDR1 is SGHDT and CDR2 is YYEEEE. The CDR3 runs 16 residues. Deletions cut 0 bases from V and 4 bases from J, with 16 bases between. The CDR3 sequence is CASSLGVQGGRETQYF. The CDR3 DNA is TGTGCCAGCAGCTTGGGGGTGCAGGGCGGACGAGAGACCCAGTACTTC. The full variable domain, completed using reference TRBV5-6 and TRBJ2-5, is DAGVTQSPTHLIKTRGQQVTLRCSPKSGHDTVSWYQQALGQGPQFIFQYYEEEERQRGNFPDRFSGHQFPNYSSELNVNALLLGDSALYLCASSLGVQGGRETQYFGPGTRLLVL.